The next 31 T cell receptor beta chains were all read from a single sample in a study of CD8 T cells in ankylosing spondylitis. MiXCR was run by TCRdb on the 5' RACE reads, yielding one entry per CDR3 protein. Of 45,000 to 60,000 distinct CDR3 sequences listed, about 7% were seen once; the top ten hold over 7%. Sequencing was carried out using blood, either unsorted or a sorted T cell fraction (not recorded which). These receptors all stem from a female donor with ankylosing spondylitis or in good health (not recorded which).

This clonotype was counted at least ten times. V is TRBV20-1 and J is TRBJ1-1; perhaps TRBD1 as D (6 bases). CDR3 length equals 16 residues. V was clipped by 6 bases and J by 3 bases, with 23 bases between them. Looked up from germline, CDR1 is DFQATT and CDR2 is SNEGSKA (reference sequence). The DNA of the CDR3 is TGCAGTGCCCCCATCTCGGGGGGCCGTTCTTACACTGAAGCTTTCTTT. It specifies CSAPISGGRSYTEAFF.

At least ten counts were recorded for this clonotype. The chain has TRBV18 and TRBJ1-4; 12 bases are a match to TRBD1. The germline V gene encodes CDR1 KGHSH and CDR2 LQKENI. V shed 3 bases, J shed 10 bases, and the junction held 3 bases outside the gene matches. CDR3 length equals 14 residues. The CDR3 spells CASSPGQGAGKLFF. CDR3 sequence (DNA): TGTGCCAGCTCACCGGGACAGGGGGCAGGAAAACTGTTTTTT. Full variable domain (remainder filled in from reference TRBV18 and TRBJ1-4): NAGVMQNPRHLVRRRGQEARLRCSPMKGHSHVYWYRQLPEEGLKFMVYLQKENIIDESGMPKERFSAEFPKEGPSILRIQQVVRGDSAAYFCASSPGQGAGKLFFGSGTQLSVL.

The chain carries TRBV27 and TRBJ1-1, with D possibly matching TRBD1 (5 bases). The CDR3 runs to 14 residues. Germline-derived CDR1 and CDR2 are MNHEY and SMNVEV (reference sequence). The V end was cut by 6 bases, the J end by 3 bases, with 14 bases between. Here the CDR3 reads CASRGGDRDTEAFF. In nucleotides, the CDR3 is TGTGCCAGCAGGGGGGGGGATCGGGACACTGAAGCTTTCTTT.

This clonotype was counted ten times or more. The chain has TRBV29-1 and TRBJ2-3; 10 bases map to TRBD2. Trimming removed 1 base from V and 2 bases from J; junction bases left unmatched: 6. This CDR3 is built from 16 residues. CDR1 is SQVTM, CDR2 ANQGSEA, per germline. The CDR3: CSVEVSLAGPTDTQYF. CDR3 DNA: TGCAGCGTTGAAGTCTCACTAGCGGGGCCCACAGATACGCAGTATTTT.

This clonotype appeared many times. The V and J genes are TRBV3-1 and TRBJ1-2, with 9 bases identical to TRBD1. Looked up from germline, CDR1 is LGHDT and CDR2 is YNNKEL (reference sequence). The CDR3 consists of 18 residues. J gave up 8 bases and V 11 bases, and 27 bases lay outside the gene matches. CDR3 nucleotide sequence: TGTGCCTCCTGCCAAGAACTTTTCCGGACAGGGGAATATGAGGGCTACACCTTC. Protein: CASCQELFRTGEYEGYTF.

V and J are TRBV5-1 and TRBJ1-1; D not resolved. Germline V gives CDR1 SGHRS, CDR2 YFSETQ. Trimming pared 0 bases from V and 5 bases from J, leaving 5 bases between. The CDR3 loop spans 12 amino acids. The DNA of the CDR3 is TGCGCCAGCAGCTTGGACAGAACTGAAGCTTTCTTT. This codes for CASSLDRTEAFF.

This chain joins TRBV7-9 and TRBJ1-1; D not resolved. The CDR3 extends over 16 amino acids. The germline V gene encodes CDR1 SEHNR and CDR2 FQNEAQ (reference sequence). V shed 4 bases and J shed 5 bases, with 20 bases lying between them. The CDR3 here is CASSSMGYLSYTEAFF. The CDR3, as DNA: TGTGCCAGCAGCTCGATGGGCTACCTGTCCTATACTGAAGCTTTCTTT.

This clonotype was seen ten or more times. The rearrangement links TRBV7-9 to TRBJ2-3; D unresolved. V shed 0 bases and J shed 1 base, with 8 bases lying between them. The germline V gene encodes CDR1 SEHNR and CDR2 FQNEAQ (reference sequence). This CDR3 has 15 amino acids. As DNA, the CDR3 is TGTGCCAGCAGCTTAGCAGGCGCGGGCACAGATACGCAGTATTTT. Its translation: CASSLAGAGTDTQYF. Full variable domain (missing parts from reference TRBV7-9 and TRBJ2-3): DTGVSQNPRHKITKRGQNVTFRCDPISEHNRLYWYRQTLGQGPEFLTYFQNEAQLEKSRLLSDRFSAERPKGSFSTLEIQRTEQGDSAMYLCASSLAGAGTDTQYFGPGTRLTVL.

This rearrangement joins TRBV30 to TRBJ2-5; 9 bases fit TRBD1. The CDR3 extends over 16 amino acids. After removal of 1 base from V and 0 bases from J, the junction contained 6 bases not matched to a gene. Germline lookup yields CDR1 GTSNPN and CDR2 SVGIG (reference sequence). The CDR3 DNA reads TGTGCCTGGAGTGGGGGACAGGGCTTGTACCAAGAGACCCAGTACTTC. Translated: CAWSGGQGLYQETQYF.

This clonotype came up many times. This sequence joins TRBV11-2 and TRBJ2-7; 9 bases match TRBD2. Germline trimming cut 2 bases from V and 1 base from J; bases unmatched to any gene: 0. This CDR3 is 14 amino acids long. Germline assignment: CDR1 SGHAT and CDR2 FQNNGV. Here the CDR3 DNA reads TGTGCCAGCAGCTTAACTAGCGGGTCCTACGAGCAGTACGTC. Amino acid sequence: CASSLTSGSYEQYV.

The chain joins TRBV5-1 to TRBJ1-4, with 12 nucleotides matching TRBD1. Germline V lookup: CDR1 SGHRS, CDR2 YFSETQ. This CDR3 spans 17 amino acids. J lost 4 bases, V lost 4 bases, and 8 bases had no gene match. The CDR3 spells CASSPGTGGLSNEKLFF. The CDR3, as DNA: TGCGCCAGCAGCCCCGGGACAGGGGGCCTTAGTAATGAAAAACTGTTTTTT.

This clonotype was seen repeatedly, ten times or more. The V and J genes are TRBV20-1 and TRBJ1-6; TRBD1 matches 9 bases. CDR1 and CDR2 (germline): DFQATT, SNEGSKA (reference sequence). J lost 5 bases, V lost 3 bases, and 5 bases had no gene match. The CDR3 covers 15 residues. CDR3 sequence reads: CSARKGQGNNSPLHF. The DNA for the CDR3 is TGCAGTGCTAGGAAAGGACAGGGGAATAATTCACCCCTCCACTTT.

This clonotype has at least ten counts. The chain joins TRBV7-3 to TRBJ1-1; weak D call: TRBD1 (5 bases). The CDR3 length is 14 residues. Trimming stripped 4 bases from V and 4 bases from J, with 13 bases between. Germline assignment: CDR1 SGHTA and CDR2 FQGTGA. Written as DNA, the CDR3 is TGTGCCAGCAGCTCCCTCGGGCAGGGCACTGAAGCTTTCTTT. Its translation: CASSSLGQGTEAFF.

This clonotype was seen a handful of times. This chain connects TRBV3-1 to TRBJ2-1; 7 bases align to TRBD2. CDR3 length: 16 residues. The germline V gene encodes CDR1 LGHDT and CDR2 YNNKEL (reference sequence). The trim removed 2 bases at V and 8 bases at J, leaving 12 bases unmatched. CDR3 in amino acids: CASSQFGGIPIDEQFF. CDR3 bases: TGTGCCAGCAGCCAATTCGGGGGGATCCCCATTGATGAGCAGTTCTTC.

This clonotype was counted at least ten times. CDR3 coding DNA: TGCGCCAGCAGCTTGGGAAGTGAGGATACGCAGTATTTT. Residues: CASSLGSEDTQYF. V gene TRBV5-1 combines with J gene TRBJ2-3; D remains unclear. Germline V lookup: CDR1 SGHRS, CDR2 YFSETQ. Trimming removed 0 bases at V and 6 bases at J, with 8 bases between. The CDR3 covers 13 residues.

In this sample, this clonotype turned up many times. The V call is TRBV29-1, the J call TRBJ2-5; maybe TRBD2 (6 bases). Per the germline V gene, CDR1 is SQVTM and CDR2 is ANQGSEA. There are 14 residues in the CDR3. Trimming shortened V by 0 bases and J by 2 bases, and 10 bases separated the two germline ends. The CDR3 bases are TGCAGCGTTGAAGAACTAGCTACACAAGAGACCCAGTACTTC. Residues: CSVEELATQETQYF.

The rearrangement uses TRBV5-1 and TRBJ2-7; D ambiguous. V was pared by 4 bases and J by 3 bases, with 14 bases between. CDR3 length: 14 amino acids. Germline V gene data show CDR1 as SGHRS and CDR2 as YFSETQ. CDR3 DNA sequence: TGCGCCAGCAGCCCCGATTCCGAGTACTACGAGCAGTACGTC. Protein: CASSPDSEYYEQYV.

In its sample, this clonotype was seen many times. The CDR3: CASSFNRGPAGELFF. The CDR3 DNA is TGCGCCAGCAGCTTTAACAGGGGCCCGGCCGGGGAGCTGTTTTTT. The chain carries TRBV5-1 and TRBJ2-2; 7 bases fit TRBD1. V lost 2 bases to trimming and J lost 6 bases; unmatched junction nucleotides: 7. The CDR3 is 15 residues long. Germline V CDR1 and CDR2: SGHRS, YFSETQ.

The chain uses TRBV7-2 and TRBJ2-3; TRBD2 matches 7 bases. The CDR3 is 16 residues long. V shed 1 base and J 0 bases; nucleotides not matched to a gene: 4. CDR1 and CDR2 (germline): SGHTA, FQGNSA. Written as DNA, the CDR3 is TGTACCAGCAGCTTAGTTGGCGGGGGAAGCACAGATACGCAGTATTTT. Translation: CTSSLVGGGSTDTQYF.

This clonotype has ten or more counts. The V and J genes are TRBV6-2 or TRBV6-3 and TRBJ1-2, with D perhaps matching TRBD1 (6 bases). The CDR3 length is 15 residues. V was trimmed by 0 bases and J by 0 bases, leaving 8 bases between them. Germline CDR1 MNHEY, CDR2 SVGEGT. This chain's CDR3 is CASSYSGQPNYGYTF. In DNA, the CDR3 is TGTGCCAGCAGTTACTCCGGACAGCCTAACTATGGCTACACCTTC.

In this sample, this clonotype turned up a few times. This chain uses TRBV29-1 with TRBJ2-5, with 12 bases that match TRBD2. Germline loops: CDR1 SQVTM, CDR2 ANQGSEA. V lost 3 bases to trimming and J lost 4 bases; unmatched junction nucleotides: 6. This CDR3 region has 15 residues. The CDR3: CSVEPSGGERETQYF. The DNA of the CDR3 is TGCAGCGTTGAGCCTAGCGGGGGGGAAAGAGAGACCCAGTACTTC.

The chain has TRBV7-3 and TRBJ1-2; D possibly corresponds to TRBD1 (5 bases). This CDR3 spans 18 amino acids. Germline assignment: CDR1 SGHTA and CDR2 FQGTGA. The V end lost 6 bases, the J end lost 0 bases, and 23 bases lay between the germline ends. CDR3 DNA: TGTGCCAGCAGTCCAGGCCCCAGGGCGGGGGTAGCTAACTATGGCTACACCTTC. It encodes CASSPGPRAGVANYGYTF.

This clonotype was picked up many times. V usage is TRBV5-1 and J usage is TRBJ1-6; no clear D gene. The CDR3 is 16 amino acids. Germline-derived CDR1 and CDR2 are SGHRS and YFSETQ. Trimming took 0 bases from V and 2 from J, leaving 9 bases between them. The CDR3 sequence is CASSLGYGTYNSPLHF. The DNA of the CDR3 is TGCGCCAGCAGCTTGGGTTACGGAACCTATAATTCACCCCTCCACTTT.

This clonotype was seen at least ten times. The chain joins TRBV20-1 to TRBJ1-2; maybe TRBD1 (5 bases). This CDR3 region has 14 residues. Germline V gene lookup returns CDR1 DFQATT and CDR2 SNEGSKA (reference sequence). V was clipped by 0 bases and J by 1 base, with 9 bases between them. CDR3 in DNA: TGCAGTGCTAGAGACGGGGCAGTTAACTATGGCTACACCTTC. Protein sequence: CSARDGAVNYGYTF.

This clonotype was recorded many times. CDR3 nucleotide sequence: TGTGCCAGCAGTCCGGGACAGGCGAACACTGAAGCTTTCTTT. This sequence encodes CASSPGQANTEAFF. This chain joins TRBV28 and TRBJ1-1, with 8 bases aligning to TRBD1. This CDR3 has 14 amino acids. After removal of 5 bases from V and 1 base from J, the junction contained 3 bases not matched to a gene. Germline-derived CDR1 and CDR2 are MDHEN and SYDVKM.

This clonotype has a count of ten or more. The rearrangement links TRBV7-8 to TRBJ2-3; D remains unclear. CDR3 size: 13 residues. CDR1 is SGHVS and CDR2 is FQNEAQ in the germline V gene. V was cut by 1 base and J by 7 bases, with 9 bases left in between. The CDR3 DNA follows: TGTGCCAGCAGCTTAGAGTTGCTGAATACGCAGTATTTT. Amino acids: CASSLELLNTQYF. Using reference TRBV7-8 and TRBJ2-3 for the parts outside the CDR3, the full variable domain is GAGVSQSPRYKVAKRGQDVALRCDPISGHVSLFWYQQALGQGPEFLTYFQNEAQLDKSGLPSDRFFAERPEGSVSTLKIQRTQQEDSAVYLCASSLELLNTQYFGPGTRLTVL.

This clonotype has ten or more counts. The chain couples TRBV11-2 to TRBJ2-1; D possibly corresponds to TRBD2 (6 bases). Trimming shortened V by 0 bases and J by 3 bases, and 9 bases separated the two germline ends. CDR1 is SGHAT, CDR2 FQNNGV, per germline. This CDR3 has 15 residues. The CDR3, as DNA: TGTGCCAGCAGCTTAGATGGGGGAGGCTACAATGAGCAGTTCTTC. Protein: CASSLDGGGYNEQFF.

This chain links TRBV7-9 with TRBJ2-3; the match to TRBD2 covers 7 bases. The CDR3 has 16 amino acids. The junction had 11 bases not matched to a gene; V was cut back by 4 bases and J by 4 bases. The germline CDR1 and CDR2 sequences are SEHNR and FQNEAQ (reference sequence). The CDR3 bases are TGTGCCAGCAGCTCCCAAGCGGGTGCGGGAGCAGATACGCAGTATTTT. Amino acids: CASSSQAGAGADTQYF.

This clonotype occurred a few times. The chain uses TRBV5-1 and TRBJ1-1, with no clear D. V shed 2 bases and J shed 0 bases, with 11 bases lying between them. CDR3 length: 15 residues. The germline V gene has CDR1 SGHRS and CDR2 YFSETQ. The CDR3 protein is CASSFGDRVNTEAFF. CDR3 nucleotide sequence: TGCGCCAGCAGCTTTGGCGACCGGGTGAACACTGAAGCTTTCTTT.

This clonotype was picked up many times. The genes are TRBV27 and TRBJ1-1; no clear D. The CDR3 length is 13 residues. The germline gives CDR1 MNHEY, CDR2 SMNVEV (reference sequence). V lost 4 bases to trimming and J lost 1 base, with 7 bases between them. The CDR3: CASSSWGNTEAFF. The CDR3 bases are TGTGCCAGCAGTTCCTGGGGGAACACTGAAGCTTTCTTT.

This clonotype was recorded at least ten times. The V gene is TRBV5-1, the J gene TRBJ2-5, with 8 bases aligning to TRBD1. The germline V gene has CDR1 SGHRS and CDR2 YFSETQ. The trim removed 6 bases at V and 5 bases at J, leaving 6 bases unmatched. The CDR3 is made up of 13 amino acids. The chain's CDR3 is CASTRTGRETQYF. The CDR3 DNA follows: TGCGCCAGCACCCGGACAGGGAGGGAGACCCAGTACTTC. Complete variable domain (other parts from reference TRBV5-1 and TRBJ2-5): KAGVTQTPRYLIKTRGQQVTLSCSPISGHRSVSWYQQTPGQGLQFLFEYFSETQRNKGNFPGRFSGRQFSNSRSEMNVSTLELGDSALYLCASTRTGRETQYFGPGTRLLVL.